This is a list of T cell receptor beta chains from one sample in a study of chemoradiotherapy in HPV16-positive cancers. Measured with immunoSEQ multiplex PCR; TCRdb has only the in-frame clones, and not every one. There are 13,000 or so clones in the sample; about nine tenths occur only once, and about 3% lies in the top ten. The sequencing used blood, collected from a patient who underwent chemoradiotherapy. These receptors all come from a human donor with HPV-associated anogenital cancer. Both conserved end residues are part of each CDR3. D genes are given only for firm matches. Only part of the rows carry a size: once, few, many, or a class if the clone is expanded.

.	TRBJ2-7	.	TRBV21-1	CASSKGRYEQYF	TGTGCCAGCAGCAAGGGGAGGTACGAGCAGTACTTC
.	TRBJ1-2	TRBD1	TRBV27	CASRAPSRDRGRQSPYGYTF	TGTGCCAGTCGAGCGCCGTCCCGGGACAGGGGGCGTCAAAGTCCCTATGGCTACACCTTC
.	TRBJ2-1	.	TRBV18	CASSPGRGNEQFF	TGTGCCAGCTCACCAGGCAGGGGCAATGAGCAGTTCTTC
.	TRBJ1-6	.	TRBV5-1	CASSLGPGGNSPLHF	TGCGCCAGCAGCTTGGGGCCGGGAGGAAATTCACCCCTCCACTTT
once	TRBJ1-1	.	TRBV29-1	CSVAVRTWNTEAFF	TGCAGCGTAGCCGTCCGGACTTGGAACACTGAAGCTTTCTTT
.	TRBJ1-3	.	TRBV13	CASSLLSGYTIYF	TGTGCCAGCAGCCTCCTCTCAGGTTACACCATATATTTT
.	TRBJ1-3	.	TRBV19	CATTPGPKPRNTIYF	TGTGCCACAACGCCAGGCCCAAAACCTAGAAACACCATATATTTT
.	TRBJ2-4	.	TRBV5-5	CASSEILAKNIQYF	TGTGCCAGCAGCGAGATTCTAGCCAAAAACATTCAGTACTTC
.	TRBJ1-2	TRBD1	TRBV19	CASSTARQGANYGYTF	TGTGCCAGTAGCACAGCGCGACAGGGCGCTAACTATGGCTACACCTTC
.	TRBJ1-1	.	TRBV29-1	CSVGVGGGYTEAFF	TGCAGCGTTGGGGTAGGGGGGGGGTACACTGAAGCTTTCTTT
.	TRBJ1-2	.	TRBV30	CAWSIYTDGNGYTF	TGTGCCTGGAGTATATATACAGATGGAAATGGCTACACCTTC
.	TRBJ2-1	.	TRBV19	CASSIEGGDEQFF	TGTGCCAGTAGTATAGAGGGGGGTGATGAGCAGTTCTTC
.	TRBJ1-5	.	TRBV6-5	CASSPTPQPQHF	TGTGCCAGCAGCCCTACCCCTCAGCCCCAGCATTTT
.	TRBJ2-1	TRBD1	TRBV19	CASSIPPDRRRDNEQFF	TGTGCCAGTAGTATACCCCCGGACAGGAGACGAGACAATGAGCAGTTCTTC
.	TRBJ2-2	TRBD2	TRBV19	CASSIGGGAGELFF	TGTGCCAGTAGTATCGGGGGAGGGGCCGGGGAGCTGTTTTTT
.	TRBJ2-7	TRBD1	TRBV2	CASSGSEDRDYEQYF	TGTGCCAGCAGTGGATCCGAGGACAGGGACTACGAGCAGTACTTC
.	TRBJ1-2	.	TRBV4-2	CASSQAVGQNSYTF	TGTGCCAGCAGCCAAGCAGTCGGACAGAACAGCTACACCTTC
.	TRBJ1-5	.	TRBV9	CASSVEGGRNQPQHF	TGTGCCAGCAGCGTAGAAGGGGGACGCAATCAGCCCCAGCATTTT
.	TRBJ1-1	.	TRBV9	CASSVLGSGGAFF	TGTGCCAGCAGCGTCTTAGGATCCGGGGGAGCTTTCTTT
.	TRBJ1-5	.	TRBV9	CASSADIRNQPQHF	TGTGCCAGCAGCGCGGACATACGCAATCAGCCCCAGCATTTT
.	TRBJ2-2	TRBD2	TRBV27	CASTPLAGGGNTGELFF	TGTGCCAGCACCCCTTTAGCGGGGGGTGGAAACACCGGGGAGCTGTTTTTT
.	TRBJ2-3	.	TRBV7-2	CASSLGGERTDTQYF	TGTGCCAGCAGCTTAGGCGGGGAGCGCACAGATACGCAGTATTTT
.	TRBJ2-5	.	TRBV28	CASSQTETQYF	TGTGCCAGCAGTCAAACAGAGACCCAGTACTTC
.	TRBJ1-1	.	TRBV6-6	CASSWKGERNTEAFF	TGTGCCAGCAGTTGGAAGGGGGAAAGGAACACTGAAGCTTTCTTT
.	TRBJ1-4	.	TRBV27	CASSLGVQNEKLFF	TGTGCCAGCAGTTTAGGGGTCCAAAATGAAAAACTGTTTTTT
few	TRBJ1-6	TRBD1	TRBV7-9	CASSPFLDRDPYNSPLHF	TGTGCCAGCAGCCCCTTCCTTGACAGGGACCCGTATAATTCACCCCTCCACTTT
.	TRBJ2-3	TRBD2	TRBV5-5	CASSLRAGGSTDTQYF	TGTGCCAGCAGCCTTCGCGCGGGGGGTAGCACAGATACGCAGTATTTT
.	TRBJ1-2	TRBD1	TRBV7-6	CASSQGDRVYGGYTF	TGTGCCAGCAGCCAAGGGGACAGAGTTTATGGTGGCTACACCTTC
few	TRBJ2-7	TRBD1	TRBV5-6	CASSLVTGVYEQYF	TGTGCCAGCAGCTTGGTGACAGGGGTATACGAGCAGTACTTC
.	TRBJ1-4	.	TRBV5-5	CASSFGGDEKLFF	TGTGCCAGCAGCTTTGGGGGGGATGAAAAACTGTTTTTT
.	TRBJ2-2	.	TRBV5-1	CASSLGTRQGGGRELFF	TGCGCCAGCAGCTTGGGGACCCGACAGGGCGGGGGCCGGGAGCTGTTTTTT
.	TRBJ2-3	.	TRBV7-8	CASSFRGAISTDTQYF	TGTGCCAGCAGTTTTCGGGGGGCCATTAGCACAGATACGCAGTATTTT
.	TRBJ1-2	TRBD1	TRBV5-1	CASSVGQGANGYTF	TGCGCCAGCAGCGTGGGACAGGGGGCGAATGGCTACACCTTC
.	TRBJ1-3	.	TRBV12-5	CASGLDRANTIYF	TGTGCTAGTGGTTTGGACAGGGCAAACACCATATATTTT
.	TRBJ1-4	.	TRBV7-9	CASSPGWETNEKLFF	TGTGCCAGCTCCCCGGGGTGGGAGACTAATGAAAAACTGTTTTTT
.	TRBJ1-1	.	TRBV19	CASGGGLGNTEAFF	TGTGCCAGTGGGGGGGGGCTCGGAAACACTGAAGCTTTCTTT
.	TRBJ2-1	.	TRBV21-1	CASSKGGYEQFF	TGTGCCAGCAGCAAAGGAGGCTATGAGCAGTTCTTC
once	TRBJ1-2	.	TRBV7-9	CASSFQESNYGYTF	TGTGCCAGCAGCTTCCAGGAGTCGAACTATGGCTACACCTTC
.	TRBJ2-3	TRBD1	TRBV27	CASSPGGSLRDTQYF	TGTGCCAGCAGTCCAGGGGGCAGCCTTAGGGATACGCAGTATTTT
once	TRBJ2-3	TRBD2	TRBV7-9	CASRFATRSGGARDTQYF	TGTGCCAGCAGGTTCGCTACCCGTAGCGGGGGGGCCCGGGATACGCAGTATTTT
.	TRBJ1-6	.	TRBV15	CATSRDGQDSPLHF	TGTGCCACCAGCAGAGACGGCCAAGATTCACCCCTCCACTTT
.	TRBJ1-5	.	TRBV19	CASSMSGMGNQPQHF	TGTGCCAGTAGTATGTCGGGGATGGGCAATCAGCCCCAGCATTTT
few	TRBJ2-1	.	TRBV19	CASSIDSRSYNEQFF	TGTGCCAGTAGTATCGACAGCCGTTCTTACAATGAGCAGTTCTTC
.	TRBJ2-2	.	TRBV6-1	CAGRGPYTGELFF	TGTGCCGGACGGGGTCCCTACACCGGGGAGCTGTTTTTT
.	TRBJ1-3	.	TRBV2	CASTPGSSSGNTIYF	TGTGCCAGCACTCCTGGGTCAAGCTCTGGAAACACCATATATTTT
.	TRBJ1-3	TRBD1	TRBV2	CASSAGTGSGNTIYF	TGTGCCAGCAGCGCCGGGACAGGCTCTGGAAACACCATATATTTT
.	TRBJ2-1	.	TRBV5-6	CASSLGQAIYNEQFF	TGTGCCAGCAGCTTAGGGCAGGCGATATACAATGAGCAGTTCTTC
once	TRBJ1-1	.	TRBV7-2	CASSPAGPNTEAFF	TGTGCCAGCAGCCCCGCGGGCCCGAACACTGAAGCTTTCTTT
.	TRBJ1-1	TRBD1	TRBV7-9	CASSLATGKAFF	TGTGCCAGCAGCTTAGCGACAGGGAAGGCTTTCTTT
.	TRBJ2-3	.	TRBV9	CASSVVGTDTQYF	TGTGCCAGCAGCGTAGTGGGCACAGATACGCAGTATTTT
.	TRBJ2-3	.	TRBV5-1	CASSPGRGSTDTQYF	TGCGCCAGCAGCCCAGGGCGAGGGTCCACAGATACGCAGTATTTT
few	TRBJ1-2	.	TRBV7-3	CASSLSHTGYGYTF	TGTGCCAGCAGCTTATCGCACACCGGCTATGGCTACACCTTC
.	TRBJ2-7	TRBD2	TRBV5-1	CASNTGGEQYF	TGCGCCAGCAATACGGGGGGAGAGCAGTACTTC